Described below is a single T cell receptor (beta chain) sequence and its context. Its antigen is undetermined. Using immunoSEQ multiplex PCR, the repertoire was profiled, and TCRdb retains in-frame clones only, with some absent. The sample lists 150,000 or so clones; 92% were seen once. The data are from a study of T cell responses to AZD1222 COVID-19 vaccine. V gave up 0 bases and J gave up 4 bases, with 10 bases separating them. There are 14 residues in the CDR3. Germline-derived CDR1 and CDR2 are SGHDT and YYEEEE. Study-level results: The donor cohort was predominantly white British with a female majority, and clonal diversity may have been underestimated. Close to half of all spike-specific TCRs reportedly target regions of the variants that are unmutated.

The chain recombines TRBV5-6 with TRBJ1-2; D possibly corresponds to TRBD1 (5 bases). The starting material was peripheral blood, obtained 28 days after the second AZD1222 dose. This clonotype originated in an adult who received the AZD1222 COVID-19 vaccine. CDR3 amino acids: CASSLGGLAYGYTF. The CDR3 bases are TGTGCCAGCAGCTTGGGGGGACTCGCCTATGGCTACACCTTC.